The rows below give T cell receptor beta chains drawn from one sample of a study of blood T cell repertoires in COVID-19. Produced via immunoSEQ multiplex PCR; TCRdb's table is partial and in-frame only. The sample lists about 68,000 clones, 91% seen once, with more than 5.5% in the top ten. The sample was peripheral blood. All receptors derive from a man in his forties with COVID-19, enrolled during active disease. CDR3s include the opening cysteine and the closing phenylalanine or tryptophan. A D gene is named only where the DNA matches it firmly. Clone size, where shown, is once, few, many, or a class for clones that have expanded.

J: TRBJ2-1
D: TRBD2
size: NA
V: TRBV5-4
DNA: TGTGCCAGCAGCATAGGGACTAACCCCCAACGCCGGAACGCAGAGCAGTTCTTC
CDR3: CASSIGTNPQRRNAEQFF

J: TRBJ2-2
D: TRBD2
size: NA
V: TRBV6-5
DNA: TGTGCCAGCAGTTTGCAGCGGGGGGGCCTCGGGGAGCTGTTTTTT
CDR3: CASSLQRGGLGELFF

J: TRBJ2-3
D: TRBD2
size: NA
V: TRBV7-2
DNA: TGTGCCAGCACCCAAGCGGGGGGGCCAGATACGCAGTATTTT
CDR3: CASTQAGGPDTQYF

J: TRBJ2-2
D: TRBD2
size: NA
V: TRBV27
DNA: TGTGCCAGCCGCACTAGCGGGGGGGCCTTTGGCGGGGAGCTGTTTTTT
CDR3: CASRTSGGAFGGELFF

J: TRBJ1-1
D: NA
size: NA
V: TRBV11-2
DNA: TGTGCCAGCAGCTTACACCCAGGGAGGGTCAAAGCTTTCTTT
CDR3: CASSLHPGRVKAFF

J: TRBJ2-7
D: NA
size: NA
V: TRBV3-1/TRBV3-2
DNA: TGTGCCAGCAATGGACAGAACTCCTACGAGCAGTACTTC
CDR3: CASNGQNSYEQYF

J: TRBJ2-7
D: TRBD2
size: NA
V: TRBV4-1
DNA: TGCGCCAGCAGCCTAACGCAGGGTCCTAGCGGGGGCTACGAGCAGTACTTC
CDR3: CASSLTQGPSGGYEQYF

J: TRBJ1-5
D: NA
size: once
V: TRBV28
DNA: TGTGCCAGCAGAACGCTCAGGGTTGCCCTTCCTTTTAATCAGCCCCAGCATTTT
CDR3: CASRTLRVALPFNQPQHF

J: TRBJ2-3
D: NA
size: NA
V: TRBV21-1
DNA: TGTGCCAGCAAAACTAGCGGGGGGCGACGGGATACGCAGTATTTT
CDR3: CASKTSGGRRDTQYF

J: TRBJ2-5
D: TRBD2
size: NA
V: TRBV10-2
DNA: TGCGCCAGCAGCGAAAGCGGGGAAAGGCAAGAGACCCAGTACTTC
CDR3: CASSESGERQETQYF

J: TRBJ1-6
D: TRBD1
size: NA
V: TRBV7-2
DNA: TGTGCCAGCAGCTCCCGTCCCGAGGGGACAGAATATAATTCACCCCTCCACTTT
CDR3: CASSSRPEGTEYNSPLHF

J: TRBJ1-4
D: TRBD1
size: NA
V: TRBV12-5
DNA: TGTGCTAGTGGTATCGGGACAGGGGACGAAAAACTGTTTTTT
CDR3: CASGIGTGDEKLFF